The 18 T cell receptor beta chains in this list originate from one sample, sequenced in a study of T cells in Graves' hyperthyroidism and ophthalmopathy. TCR beta CDR3 region amplification was performed from RNA transcripts. The HTBI primer set was used in a first-round RT-PCR of the TCR CDR3. MiXCR was run by TCRdb on the multiplex PCR reads, yielding one entry per CDR3 protein. The table has roughly 350,000 distinct CDR3 sequences, approximately 15% seen once. Sequenced input: blood. The receptors here all came from a woman in her twenties or thirties with Graves' hyperthyroidism.

The CDR3 loop is CASSLVGAQPQHF. The DNA for the CDR3 is TGTGCCAGCAGCTTGGTCGGGGCTCAGCCCCAGCATTTT. The V and J genes are TRBV5-6 and TRBJ1-5, with TRBD1 as a possible D gene (5 bases). Trimming cost V 0 bases and J 6 bases, with 7 bases left between them. Germline CDR1 SGHDT, CDR2 YYEEEE. The CDR3 totals 13 residues.

This clonotype was seen ten or more times. The rearrangement uses TRBV6-1 and TRBJ2-7; TRBD2 aligns across 7 bases. The germline CDR1 and CDR2 sequences are MNHNS and SASEGT. The CDR3 consists of 13 residues. After removal of 8 bases from V and 5 bases from J, the junction contained 9 bases not matched to a gene. CDR3 region: CASALALTNEQYF. CDR3 DNA: TGTGCCAGCGCACTAGCGCTGACCAACGAGCAGTACTTC.

This clonotype was observed a few times. The chain couples TRBV7-8 to TRBJ2-7; perhaps TRBD2 as D (5 bases). V lost 3 bases and J 0 bases, leaving 12 bases between the germline ends. This CDR3 is 15 amino acids long. The germline V gene encodes CDR1 SGHVS and CDR2 FQNEAQ. CDR3 in DNA: TGTGCCAGCAGCTTTCTAGCTCGAAGCTCCTACGAGCAGTACTTC. Protein: CASSFLARSSYEQYF.

The rearrangement joins TRBV20-1 to TRBJ2-3, with 7 positions matching TRBD2. Looked up from germline, CDR1 is DFQATT and CDR2 is SNEGSKA (reference sequence). V trimming: 4 bases; J trimming: 1 base; junction bases outside the gene matches: 2. The length of the CDR3 is 13 residues. In DNA, the CDR3 is TGCAGTGCTACTCTAGCGGGCACAGATACGCAGTATTTT. Its protein is CSATLAGTDTQYF.

This clonotype was seen a handful of times. This sequence joins TRBV6-5 and TRBJ2-6; D ambiguous. The germline V gene has CDR1 MNHEY and CDR2 SVGAGI. V lost 0 bases, J lost 9 bases, and 9 bases lay in between. The CDR3 covers 14 residues. The CDR3 bases are TGTGCCAGCAGTTACTCGGAGAAGATCAACGTCCTGACTTTC. It encodes CASSYSEKINVLTF.

This clonotype was detected a few times. The chain uses TRBV28 and TRBJ1-3; D gene unclear. Germline assignment: CDR1 MDHEN and CDR2 SYDVKM. This CDR3 has 14 residues. The V end was cut by 3 bases, the J end by 6 bases, with 12 bases between. The CDR3 DNA is TGTGCCAGCAGTTTGGGGATAAACTTAAACACCATATATTTT. Its translation is CASSLGINLNTIYF.

V usage is TRBV18 and J usage is TRBJ1-1, with D possibly matching TRBD1 (5 bases). Germline loops: CDR1 KGHSH, CDR2 LQKENI. Trimming pared 3 bases from V and 2 bases from J, leaving 19 bases between. The CDR3 is made up of 17 amino acids. CDR3 coding DNA: TGTGCCAGCTCACCGGGACCCGGAAGGAGGAGTAACACTGAAGCTTTCTTT. Translated, it gives CASSPGPGRRSNTEAFF.

The V and J genes are TRBV14 and TRBJ2-1; D perhaps matches TRBD2 (5 bases). V lost 3 bases, J lost 8 bases, and 14 bases lay in between. The CDR3 covers 14 residues. Germline values: CDR1 SGHDN, CDR2 FVKESK. CDR3 coding DNA: TGTGCCAGCAGCCATGAGACTAACTCGTATGAGCAGTTCTTC. Amino acid sequence: CASSHETNSYEQFF.

This clonotype appeared many times. This sequence joins TRBV20-1 and TRBJ2-7; 8 bases align to TRBD1. Unmatched junction bases numbered 7, after V lost 0 bases and J lost 3 bases. CDR1 and CDR2 from the germline V gene are DFQATT and SNEGSKA (reference sequence). The CDR3 loop spans 15 amino acids. The CDR3 is CSARDVRGQDYEQYF. In DNA, the CDR3 is TGCAGTGCTAGAGACGTTAGGGGACAGGACTACGAGCAGTACTTC.

The table lists this clonotype with many counts. The chain recombines TRBV12-3 or TRBV12-4 with TRBJ2-7; weak D call: TRBD1 (5 bases). This CDR3 has 13 amino acids. The ends were cut back, 3 bases at V and 5 bases at J, with 11 bases in the middle. The DNA for the CDR3 is TGTGCCAGCAGTTTCTCCAGGGCCGACGAGCAGTACTTC. It specifies CASSFSRADEQYF.

The table lists this clonotype with a few counts. CDR3 sequence: CSVRGGRGDRTDTQYF. Written as DNA, the CDR3 is TGCAGTGTCAGGGGCGGGAGGGGGGACAGGACAGATACGCAGTATTTT. The chain has TRBV20-1 and TRBJ2-3, with D maybe TRBD2 (9 bases). The V gene's germline CDR1 is DFQATT and CDR2 SNEGSKA (reference sequence). Trimming removed 7 bases from V and 3 bases from J, with 23 bases in between. The CDR3 has 16 amino acids.

The chain has TRBV5-6 and TRBJ2-1; D gene uncertain. V lost 0 bases to trimming and J lost 5 bases, with 15 bases between them. This CDR3 is 16 amino acids long. Germline lookup yields CDR1 SGHDT and CDR2 YYEEEE. The CDR3 protein is CASSLGSTRSHNEQFF. CDR3 in DNA: TGTGCCAGCAGCTTGGGGTCGACGCGTTCCCACAATGAGCAGTTCTTC.

A few counts support this clonotype. This chain links TRBV6-1 with TRBJ2-1, with TRBD2 as a possible D gene (6 bases). Germline V gene sequence: CDR1 MNHNS, CDR2 SASEGT. This CDR3 has 13 amino acids. Trimming removed 6 bases at V and 6 bases at J, with 12 bases between. CDR3 sequence (DNA): TGTGCCAGCAGGGAGGGAGGCCCCAATGAGCAGTTCTTC. Residues: CASREGGPNEQFF.

This clonotype has a count of ten or more. V and J are TRBV11-2 and TRBJ2-2; 9 bases align to TRBD1. V trimming: 0 bases; J trimming: 7 bases; junction bases outside the gene matches: 6. This CDR3 has 16 residues. Germline-derived CDR1 and CDR2 are SGHAT and FQNNGV. The CDR3 is CASSLELGQGGGELFF. The CDR3 coding sequence is TGTGCCAGCAGCTTAGAGTTGGGACAGGGAGGCGGGGAGCTGTTTTTT.

The sample holds many counts of this clonotype. The chain has TRBV28 and TRBJ2-6; possibly TRBD1 for D (6 bases). This CDR3 is 13 amino acids long. Trimming took 6 bases from V and 13 from J, leaving 16 bases between them. The germline V gene has CDR1 MDHEN and CDR2 SYDVKM. The CDR3 spells CASRAGVAEVLTF. The CDR3 bases are TGTGCCAGCAGAGCAGGGGTAGCAGAAGTCCTGACTTTC.

This clonotype came up a few times. V usage is TRBV4-3 and J usage is TRBJ2-7; perhaps TRBD1 as D (6 bases). The CDR3 covers 15 residues. Germline V gene lookup returns CDR1 LGHNA and CDR2 YSLEER. V was pared by 6 bases and J by 6 bases, with 21 bases between. The CDR3 spells CASSHAPGTPSEQYF. The DNA of the CDR3 is TGCGCCAGCAGTCATGCACCGGGGACACCCAGCGAGCAGTACTTC.

J is TRBJ2-7 and V is TRBV30; D is possibly TRBD1 (6 bases). Germline assignment: CDR1 GTSNPN and CDR2 SVGIG (reference sequence). The CDR3 totals 12 residues. With 4 bases removed from V and 0 bases from J, the gap between germline ends came to 7 bases. The CDR3 region has the DNA TGTGCCTGGACGGACAGCTCCTACGAGCAGTACTTC. It is translated as CAWTDSSYEQYF.

The rearrangement joins TRBV3-1 to TRBJ1-2; a possible D gene is TRBD1 (5 bases). The germline V gene has CDR1 LGHDT and CDR2 YNNKEL (reference sequence). The length of the CDR3 is 15 residues. V gave up 5 bases and J gave up 5 bases, with 18 bases separating them. The CDR3 is CASSSYRGSTYGYTF. The CDR3 nucleotides read TGTGCCAGCAGCTCCTATCGGGGCTCTACATATGGCTACACCTTC.